A single sample gave rise to the 27 T cell receptor beta chains below, sequenced in a study of T cell responses to AZD1222 COVID-19 vaccine. Method: immunoSEQ multiplex PCR; TCRdb's copy keeps in-frame clones and lacks some. This table has about 140,000 clones, more than 85% appearing once. The source was peripheral blood, collected 28 days after the second AZD1222 dose. These receptors all stem from an adult who received the AZD1222 COVID-19 vaccine.

The rearrangement uses TRBV5-5 and TRBJ2-2, with D unclear. CDR1 is SGHKS, CDR2 YYEKEE, per germline (reference sequence). V was pared by 4 bases and J by 5 bases, with 9 bases between. This CDR3 is 13 amino acids long. The CDR3 nucleotides read TGTGCCAGCAGCCCCAACCCGACCGGGGAGCTGTTTTTT. Its protein product is CASSPNPTGELFF.

The genes are TRBV6-5 and TRBJ1-1; perhaps TRBD1 as D (6 bases). V was trimmed by 6 bases and J by 1 base, leaving 9 bases between them. Germline V gene data show CDR1 as MNHEY and CDR2 as SVGAGI. The CDR3 length is 13 residues. CDR3 sequence reads: CASSRGPNTEAFF. The CDR3 DNA reads TGTGCCAGCAGCAGGGGTCCGAACACTGAAGCTTTCTTT.

The rearrangement joins TRBV5-1 to TRBJ2-3; D not certain. V lost 0 bases, J lost 2 bases, and 10 bases lay in between. The CDR3 loop spans 15 amino acids. Germline V gives CDR1 SGHRS, CDR2 YFSETQ. CDR3 sequence (DNA): TGCGCCAGCAGCTTGGATGGCGGCTCCACAGATACGCAGTATTTT. It encodes CASSLDGGSTDTQYF.

This rearrangement joins TRBV27 to TRBJ1-4, with no clear D. The germline V gene has CDR1 MNHEY and CDR2 SMNVEV (reference sequence). V lost 2 bases and J 11 bases, leaving 9 bases between the germline ends. The CDR3 has 12 residues. The chain's CDR3 is CASSLVNGKLFF. DNA for the CDR3: TGTGCCAGCAGTTTAGTGAATGGGAAACTGTTTTTT.

CDR3 loop: CSVGGLAGGPAYNEQFF. The CDR3 DNA reads as TGCAGCGTTGGAGGTCTAGCGGGAGGGCCAGCATACAATGAGCAGTTCTTC. The chain is built from TRBV29-1 and TRBJ2-1, with 12 bases matching TRBD2. The CDR3 loop spans 17 amino acids. V lost 4 bases to trimming and J lost 4 bases; unmatched junction nucleotides: 11. The germline V gene has CDR1 SQVTM and CDR2 ANQGSEA.

This clone was detected once. The chain carries TRBV7-6 and TRBJ1-5, with 7 bases identical to TRBD1. The V gene's germline CDR1 is SGHVS and CDR2 FNYEAQ. This CDR3 is built from 16 residues. Trimming at V came to 3 bases and at J to 1 base, leaving 6 bases not matched to a gene. Written as DNA, the CDR3 is TGTGCCAGCAGCTTGGGTAGGACAGGAAGCAATCAGCCCCAGCATTTT. It yields the protein CASSLGRTGSNQPQHF.

The J gene is TRBJ1-1, the V gene TRBV7-9, with TRBD1 matching 8 bases. After removal of 5 bases from V and 6 bases from J, the junction contained 8 bases not matched to a gene. The CDR3 has 14 residues. CDR1 and CDR2 (germline): SEHNR, FQNEAQ (reference sequence). The CDR3 here is CASSTGQGGSEAFF. DNA for the CDR3: TGTGCCAGCAGCACAGGACAGGGCGGGTCTGAAGCTTTCTTT.

The rearrangement links TRBV28 to TRBJ2-7; D gene ambiguous. CDR1 MDHEN and CDR2 SYDVKM come from the germline V gene. The CDR3 covers 13 residues. Trimming stripped 6 bases from V and 5 bases from J, with 14 bases between. The CDR3 sequence is CASSPTSPDEQYF. For the CDR3, the DNA is TGTGCCAGCAGCCCCACATCCCCGGACGAGCAGTACTTC.

V and J are TRBV7-9 and TRBJ2-3, with TRBD2 identical over 9 bases. Trimming cost V 5 bases and J 4 bases; bases outside gene matches: 10. This CDR3 comprises 16 residues. Germline values: CDR1 SEHNR, CDR2 FQNEAQ (reference sequence). CDR3 sequence reads: CASSPGGTSFSDTQYF. CDR3 coding DNA: TGTGCCAGCAGCCCGGGGGGGACTAGCTTCTCAGATACGCAGTATTTT.

On this clone: Additional DNA sequences in this sample encode the identical CDR3. V is TRBV24-1 and J is TRBJ1-2; perhaps TRBD1 as D (6 bases). This CDR3 is 13 amino acids long. Trimming took off 1 base at V and 5 bases at J, with 7 bases between the two ends. CDR1 and CDR2 (germline): KGHDR, SFDVKD. CDR3 sequence (DNA): TGTGCCACCAGTGATTTAGGGGGTTATGGCTACACCTTC. It is translated as CATSDLGGYGYTF.

The rearrangement uses TRBV6-5 and TRBJ1-6; 9 bases align to TRBD1. This CDR3 spans 13 amino acids. Germline V gene lookup returns CDR1 MNHEY and CDR2 SVGAGI. V shed 8 bases and J 4 bases; nucleotides not matched to a gene: 0. In nucleotides, the CDR3 is TGTGCCAGCGGACAGGGGTATAATTCACCCCTCCACTTT. Translated: CASGQGYNSPLHF.

This clone was recorded only once. The gene calls are TRBV5-5 and TRBJ1-5; perhaps TRBD1 as D (5 bases). V was shortened by 1 base and J by 5 bases, with 13 bases between the two germline ends. CDR1 and CDR2 from the germline V gene are SGHKS and YYEKEE (reference sequence). This CDR3 spans 15 amino acids. CDR3 loop: CASSLLGDWDQPQHF. The CDR3 bases are TGTGCCAGCAGCTTGTTGGGGGATTGGGATCAGCCCCAGCATTTT.

The chain carries TRBV2 and TRBJ2-2; TRBD1 agrees at 7 bases. Germline CDR1 reads SNHLY; CDR2 reads FYNNEI. The CDR3 covers 13 residues. V lost 8 bases and J lost 8; bases outside the gene matches: 8. The CDR3 coding sequence is TGTGCCAGCTCCAGTAGGGGGCAGGGGGAGCTGTTTTTT. It specifies CASSSRGQGELFF.

The chain employs TRBV7-3 and TRBJ2-3, with D hard to call. Germline lookup yields CDR1 SGHTA and CDR2 FQGTGA. CDR3 size: 16 residues. The V end lost 1 base, the J end lost 1 base, and 12 bases lay between the germline ends. CDR3: CASSLRAAGGTDTQYF. Written as DNA, the CDR3 is TGTGCCAGCAGCTTAAGGGCAGCCGGCGGCACAGATACGCAGTATTTT.

This clone was detected a few times. The CDR3 is CASSQQGMETQYF. CDR3 sequence (DNA): TGTGCCAGTAGTCAACAGGGAATGGAGACCCAGTACTTC. The gene calls are TRBV19 and TRBJ2-5; perhaps TRBD1 as D (6 bases). Germline CDR1 is LNHDA and CDR2 is SQIVND (reference sequence). The V end was cut by 5 bases, the J end by 5 bases, with 12 bases between. The CDR3 is 13 amino acids.

The chain links TRBV5-1 to TRBJ2-1; 9 positions agree with TRBD1. V was pared by 4 bases and J by 4 bases, with 12 bases of the junction left unmatched. The germline gives CDR1 SGHRS, CDR2 YFSETQ. There are 17 residues in the CDR3. CDR3 loop: CASSPERGTGLYNEQFF. DNA for the CDR3: TGCGCCAGCAGCCCTGAAAGAGGGACAGGGTTATACAATGAGCAGTTCTTC.

For the CDR3, the DNA is TGTGCCAGCAGCTTAGTTGAGGGGTGGTACGAGCAGTACTTC. It specifies CASSLVEGWYEQYF. V and J are TRBV7-9 and TRBJ2-7, with D possibly called TRBD1 or TRBD2 (5 bases each). Germline V gene lookup returns CDR1 SEHNR and CDR2 FQNEAQ (reference sequence). The CDR3 length is 14 residues. With 1 base removed from V and 4 bases from J, the gap between germline ends came to 11 bases.

J is TRBJ2-3 and V is TRBV20-1; TRBD2 might be the D (7 bases). Trimming took 5 bases from V and 6 from J, leaving 9 bases between them. The germline V gene encodes CDR1 DFQATT and CDR2 SNEGSKA (reference sequence). The CDR3 spans 11 residues. CDR3: CSAEGGDTQYF. The CDR3 coding sequence is TGCAGTGCTGAGGGGGGGGATACGCAGTATTTT.

The chain employs TRBV6-5 and TRBJ2-2; D is ambiguous. The length of the CDR3 is 13 residues. With 7 bases removed from V and 4 bases from J, the gap between germline ends came to 10 bases. Germline CDR1 is MNHEY and CDR2 is SVGAGI. As DNA, the CDR3 is TGTGCCAGCATAGGGTTAGTCACCGGGGAGCTGTTTTTT. Translation gives CASIGLVTGELFF.

This chain uses TRBV5-5 with TRBJ1-4, with D possibly being TRBD1 (6 bases). Germline V gene sequence: CDR1 SGHKS, CDR2 YYEKEE (reference sequence). Trimming took 4 bases from V and 7 from J, leaving 17 bases between them. The CDR3 consists of 15 residues. The CDR3 bases are TGTGCCAGCAGCAGGGGGACACTCTCGGGTGAAAAACTGTTTTTT. This encodes CASSRGTLSGEKLFF.

This clone turned up a few times. The V and J genes are TRBV19 and TRBJ1-1; maybe TRBD1 (6 bases). The V end lost 7 bases, the J end lost 5 bases, and 20 bases lay between the germline ends. CDR3 size: 15 residues. Germline CDR1 LNHDA, CDR2 SQIVND (reference sequence). The CDR3 nucleotides are TGTGCCAGTATCCGGAATTGGGGGGCTCAGACTGAAGCTTTCTTT. It encodes CASIRNWGAQTEAFF.

The chain has TRBV20-1 and TRBJ1-5; D gene unclear. The germline gives CDR1 DFQATT, CDR2 SNEGSKA (reference sequence). V dropped 3 bases and J dropped 0 bases, with 6 bases sitting between them. There are 13 residues in the CDR3. The CDR3 spells CSASGYSNQPQHF. CDR3 coding DNA: TGCAGTGCTAGTGGGTATAGCAATCAGCCCCAGCATTTT.

This sequence joins TRBV5-1 and TRBJ2-5; no clear D gene. The CDR3 has 15 amino acids. Germline loops: CDR1 SGHRS, CDR2 YFSETQ. V dropped 1 base and J dropped 1 base, with 11 bases sitting between them. The chain's CDR3 is CASSLIGQLQETQYF. The CDR3 region has the DNA TGCGCCAGCAGCTTGATCGGGCAGCTCCAAGAGACCCAGTACTTC. The full variable domain, in which reference TRBV5-1 and TRBJ2-5 provide the parts outside the CDR3, is KAGVTQTPRYLIKTRGQQVTLSCSPISGHRSVSWYQQTPGQGLQFLFEYFSETQRNKGNFPGRFSGRQFSNSRSEMNVSTLELGDSALYLCASSLIGQLQETQYFGPGTRLLVL.

J is TRBJ1-1 and V is TRBV20-1; D gene uncertain. Trimming pared 3 bases from V and 1 base from J, leaving 9 bases between. The CDR3 has 13 amino acids. Germline CDR1 reads DFQATT; CDR2 reads SNEGSKA (reference sequence). DNA for the CDR3: TGCAGTGCTAGTCGGGCAGGGAACACTGAAGCTTTCTTT. Protein product: CSASRAGNTEAFF.

This clone was counted a few times. V gene TRBV2 combines with J gene TRBJ2-7; 9 bases agree with TRBD2. With 5 bases clipped from V and 5 bases from J, the junction kept 10 bases outside the gene matches. The length of the CDR3 is 15 residues. Germline CDR1 reads SNHLY; CDR2 reads FYNNEI. The CDR3 DNA reads TGTGCCAGCAGTTTTAGCGGGAGCTTTAGCCACGAGCAGTACTTC. This sequence encodes CASSFSGSFSHEQYF.

In this sample, this clone turned up once. The chain combines TRBV7-2 with TRBJ2-5; 7 bases are a match to TRBD1. Germline-derived CDR1 and CDR2 are SGHTA and FQGNSA. V trimming: 2 bases; J trimming: 0 bases; junction bases outside the gene matches: 3. This CDR3 spans 15 amino acids. Here the CDR3 reads CASSLPQGYQETQYF. Here the CDR3 DNA reads TGTGCCAGCAGCTTACCACAGGGGTACCAAGAGACCCAGTACTTC.

This chain connects TRBV19 to TRBJ1-4; D ambiguous. CDR3 length: 14 residues. The V and J ends lost 3 bases and 8 bases respectively, with 13 bases between them. Germline V lookup: CDR1 LNHDA, CDR2 SQIVND (reference sequence). For the CDR3, the DNA is TGTGCCAGTAGTATTTGGGCGGCCGGCGAAAAACTGTTTTTT. Translation gives CASSIWAAGEKLFF.